The clone carrying this T cell receptor beta chain came up a few times. The antigen is undetermined. This specimen comes from a study of early T cells in non-severe SARS-CoV-2 infection. Individual cDNA molecules were tagged with unique molecular identifiers, the study reported. Using its own MiXCR run on the 5' RACE reads, TCRdb lists one record per CDR3 protein. This table has approximately 97,000 distinct CDR3 sequences, approximately 14% appearing once. General study findings and limits: Reliance on VDJdb matching favored anti-spike CD8 responses; private and CD4 specificities were missed.

Looked up from germline, CDR1 is LNHNV and CDR2 is YYDKDF (reference sequence). This CDR3 has 15 amino acids. Trimming pared 0 bases from V and 7 bases from J, leaving 13 bases between. This TCR derives from an adult who was a healthcare worker with PCR-confirmed SARS-CoV-2 infection or an uninfected control (not recorded which). The gene calls are TRBV15 and TRBJ2-1, with D perhaps matching TRBD2 (6 bases). Sequencing was done on a sample of whole blood. CDR3 sequence (DNA): TGTGCCACCAGCAGAGAGACGCTAGGGACTAATGAGCAGTTCTTC. Translation: CATSRETLGTNEQFF.